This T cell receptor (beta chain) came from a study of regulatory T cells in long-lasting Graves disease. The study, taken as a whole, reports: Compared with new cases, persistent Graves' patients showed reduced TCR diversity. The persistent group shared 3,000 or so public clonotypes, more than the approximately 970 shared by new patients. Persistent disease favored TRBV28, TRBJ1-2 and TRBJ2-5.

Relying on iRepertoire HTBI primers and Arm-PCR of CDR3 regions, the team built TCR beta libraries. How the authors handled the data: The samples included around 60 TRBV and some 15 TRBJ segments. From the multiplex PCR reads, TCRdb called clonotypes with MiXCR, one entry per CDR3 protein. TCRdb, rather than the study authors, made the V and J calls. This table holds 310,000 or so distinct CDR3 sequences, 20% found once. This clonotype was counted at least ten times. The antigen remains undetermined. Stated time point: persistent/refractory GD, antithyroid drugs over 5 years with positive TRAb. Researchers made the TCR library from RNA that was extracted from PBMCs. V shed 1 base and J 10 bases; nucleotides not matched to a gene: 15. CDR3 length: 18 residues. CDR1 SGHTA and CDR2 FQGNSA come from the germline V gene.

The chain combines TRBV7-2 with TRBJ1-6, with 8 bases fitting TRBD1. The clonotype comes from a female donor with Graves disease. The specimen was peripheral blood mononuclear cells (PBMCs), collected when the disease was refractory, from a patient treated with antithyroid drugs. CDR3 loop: CASSLVQALTGVKSPLHF. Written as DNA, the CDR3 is TGTGCCAGCAGCTTAGTCCAAGCCCTGACAGGGGTTAAGTCACCCCTCCACTTT.